Listed here are 19 T cell receptor beta chains from one sample, sequenced in a study of cytomegalovirus exposure and HLA in healthy donors. PCR amplification relied on 60 Vbeta primers (plus 13 Jbeta primers). The assay was immunoSEQ multiplex PCR, and TCRdb's table has in-frame clones only and misses some. The clone table shows fewer than 70,000 clones, with the ten largest holding 3.6%. The specimen sequenced was PBMCs. The receptors were sampled from a woman aged 18-29 years in good health and CMV-seronegative.

The chain has TRBV30 and TRBJ1-3, with a tentative D call TRBD1 (6 bases). The germline V and J ends were trimmed by 4 bases and 2 bases, with 6 bases remaining between them. CDR3 length: 12 residues. CDR1 and CDR2 (germline): GTSNPN, SVGIG (reference sequence). CDR3 DNA sequence: TGTGCCTGGACAGGGGCTGGAAACACCATATATTTT. Its protein product is CAWTGAGNTIYF.

Written as DNA, the CDR3 is TGTGCCTGGAGTAGGGGGGGCCCCATGGGGGGCTACACCTTC. Amino acids: CAWSRGGPMGGYTF. The chain has TRBV30 and TRBJ1-2, with D maybe TRBD1 (6 bases). This CDR3 is built from 14 residues. Germline CDR1 GTSNPN, CDR2 SVGIG (reference sequence). V was trimmed by 2 bases and J by 8 bases, leaving 18 bases between them.

The chain is built from TRBV19 and TRBJ2-7, with 13 nucleotides matching TRBD2. J lost 3 bases, V lost 4 bases, and 9 bases had no gene match. The CDR3 loop spans 17 amino acids. CDR1 LNHDA and CDR2 SQIVND come from the germline V gene (reference sequence). CDR3 nucleotides: TGTGCCAGTAGTACCCGGGTGGGACTAGCGGGGTTCTACGAGCAGTACTTC. Its translation is CASSTRVGLAGFYEQYF.

The DNA of the CDR3 is TGTGCCATCGCGACAGGTTCCTCGAACACTGAAGCTTTCTTT. Translating gives CAIATGSSNTEAFF. The chain joins TRBV6-5 to TRBJ1-1; tentative D call: TRBD1 (6 bases). The V end was cut by 10 bases, the J end by 1 base, with 16 bases between. Germline V gives CDR1 MNHEY, CDR2 SVGAGI. The CDR3 has 14 amino acids.

This sequence joins TRBV28 and TRBJ2-2; 8 bases line up with TRBD1. The CDR3 loop spans 15 amino acids. The trim removed 6 bases at V and 6 bases at J, leaving 9 bases unmatched. Looked up from germline, CDR1 is MDHEN and CDR2 is SYDVKM. The chain's CDR3 is CASRGRTGRAGELFF. The CDR3 bases are TGTGCCAGCAGGGGACGGACAGGGCGCGCCGGGGAGCTGTTTTTT.

The chain carries TRBV2 and TRBJ1-5; 10 bases are shared with TRBD1. With V trimmed by 0 bases and J by 3 bases, 5 bases remained unmatched. The CDR3 extends over 17 amino acids. Germline lookup yields CDR1 SNHLY and CDR2 FYNNEI. The CDR3 sequence: CASSEAMGQGYNQPQHF. The DNA for the CDR3 is TGTGCCAGCAGTGAAGCTATGGGACAGGGGTACAATCAGCCCCAGCATTTT.

The V and J genes are TRBV29-1 and TRBJ2-4, with D maybe TRBD2 (6 bases). The V end was cut by 0 bases, the J end by 4 bases, with 13 bases between. The CDR3 has 15 residues. Germline-derived CDR1 and CDR2 are SQVTM and ANQGSEA. CDR3 DNA sequence: TGCAGCGTTGAAGAACCCCCCAGCGGGAAAAACATTCAGTACTTC. It encodes CSVEEPPSGKNIQYF.

The chain joins TRBV27 to TRBJ2-7; 12 nucleotides line up with TRBD1. V trimming: 6 bases; J trimming: 4 bases; junction bases outside the gene matches: 7. The CDR3 has 15 residues. Germline CDR1 reads MNHEY; CDR2 reads SMNVEV (reference sequence). CDR3 sequence (DNA): TGTGCCAGCAGCCCCGGGACAGGGGGCATGTACGAGCAGTACTTC. Translating it yields CASSPGTGGMYEQYF.

The chain carries TRBV10-3 and TRBJ1-6; 7 bases fit TRBD1. The trim removed 7 bases at V and 10 bases at J, leaving 10 bases unmatched. This CDR3 comprises 14 residues. Germline V gene sequence: CDR1 ENHRY, CDR2 SYGVKD. This chain's CDR3 is CAIMEGALGSPLHF. In DNA, the CDR3 is TGTGCCATCATGGAGGGGGCCCTGGGATCACCCCTCCACTTT.

CDR3 nucleotides: TGTGCCAGCAGGGGGGGGACAGGGCAAGAGACCCAGTACTTC. It yields the protein CASRGGTGQETQYF. The V call is TRBV25-1, the J call TRBJ2-5, with 9 nucleotides matching TRBD1. The CDR3 covers 14 residues. With 6 bases clipped from V and 2 bases from J, the junction kept 4 bases outside the gene matches. Per the germline V gene, CDR1 is MGHDK and CDR2 is SYGVNS.

This sequence joins TRBV30 and TRBJ1-2; D call uncertain. V was shortened by 3 bases and J by 6 bases, with 14 bases between the two germline ends. Germline V gene data show CDR1 as GTSNPN and CDR2 as SVGIG (reference sequence). The CDR3 covers 13 residues. The CDR3 sequence: CAWSVSLGDGYTF. The CDR3 nucleotides read TGTGCCTGGAGCGTATCCCTGGGCGATGGCTACACCTTC.

The V call is TRBV19, the J call TRBJ1-2; maybe TRBD1 (6 bases). The CDR3 is 16 amino acids. The V end was cut by 4 bases, the J end by 0 bases, with 15 bases between. Germline V gives CDR1 LNHDA, CDR2 SQIVND (reference sequence). Here the CDR3 reads CASSTTGGRSNYGYTF. The CDR3 DNA sequence: TGTGCCAGTAGTACTACTGGGGGCCGCTCTAACTATGGCTACACCTTC.

The V gene is TRBV5-1, the J gene TRBJ1-6; D gene unclear. V lost 5 bases, J lost 5 bases, and 14 bases lay in between. CDR1 and CDR2 from the germline V gene are SGHRS and YFSETQ. The CDR3 sequence is 15 residues long. The CDR3 sequence is CASSRLEGDNSPLHF. CDR3 sequence (DNA): TGCGCCAGCAGTCGCCTAGAGGGCGATAATTCACCCCTCCACTTT. Drawing the rest from reference TRBV5-1 and TRBJ1-6, the complete variable domain is KAGVTQTPRYLIKTRGQQVTLSCSPISGHRSVSWYQQTPGQGLQFLFEYFSETQRNKGNFPGRFSGRQFSNSRSEMNVSTLELGDSALYLCASSRLEGDNSPLHFGNGTRLTVT.

V is TRBV9 and J is TRBJ1-4, with 7 bases lining up with TRBD1. Germline trimming cut 3 bases from V and 8 bases from J; bases unmatched to any gene: 7. Germline V lookup: CDR1 SGDLS, CDR2 YYNGEE. The CDR3 covers 14 residues. In DNA form, the CDR3 reads TGTGCCAGCAGCGCATCAGGGGGGAGGGAAAAACTGTTTTTT. This gives the protein CASSASGGREKLFF.

This chain uses TRBV6-1 with TRBJ1-2, with 10 bases lining up with TRBD1. Unmatched junction bases numbered 2, after V lost 5 bases and J lost 2 bases. CDR3 length: 14 residues. CDR1 MNHNS and CDR2 SASEGT come from the germline V gene. DNA for the CDR3: TGTGCCAGCAGTAGGGGACAGGGGAACTATGGCTACACCTTC. This translates into CASSRGQGNYGYTF.

The V and J genes are TRBV29-1 and TRBJ1-1; maybe TRBD1 (6 bases). Looked up from germline, CDR1 is SQVTM and CDR2 is ANQGSEA. This CDR3 has 14 residues. V was clipped by 6 bases and J by 7 bases, with 21 bases between them. The DNA of the CDR3 is TGCAGCGTGGGAAAGACAGGATTTGCGGGTGAAGCTTTCTTT. Encoded protein: CSVGKTGFAGEAFF.

V usage is TRBV11-3 and J usage is TRBJ2-3; 8 bases align to TRBD2. After removal of 4 bases from V and 3 bases from J, the junction contained 6 bases not matched to a gene. The CDR3 totals 15 residues. Germline V gives CDR1 SGHNT, CDR2 YENEEA. CDR3 in DNA: TGTGCCAGCAGCTCCGGGGGGGAGGGGACAGATACGCAGTATTTT. Translation: CASSSGGEGTDTQYF. Full variable domain (remainder filled in from reference TRBV11-3 and TRBJ2-3): EAGVVQSPRYKIIEKKQPVAFWCNPISGHNTLYWYLQNLGQGPELLIRYENEEAVDDSQLPKDRFSAERLKGVDSTLKIQPAELGDSAVYLCASSSGGEGTDTQYFGPGTRLTVL.

The chain uses TRBV9 and TRBJ2-1; D is possibly TRBD2 (5 bases). CDR3 length: 15 residues. Germline assignment: CDR1 SGDLS and CDR2 YYNGEE. V gave up 3 bases and J gave up 8 bases, with 18 bases separating them. CDR3 in DNA: TGTGCCAGCAGCGCTGCAAGGACTCGGCGGGATGAGCAGTTCTTC. This sequence encodes CASSAARTRRDEQFF.

The chain links TRBV18 to TRBJ2-4; 9 positions match TRBD2. This CDR3 has 19 residues. Germline lookup yields CDR1 KGHSH and CDR2 LQKENI. V lost 3 bases, J lost 1 base, and 13 bases stayed unmatched. The CDR3 sequence is CASSPSRLAVQVAKNIQYF. In nucleotides, the CDR3 is TGTGCCAGCTCACCCAGCCGACTAGCGGTTCAGGTGGCCAAAAACATTCAGTACTTC. The entire variable domain, with the rest obtained from reference TRBV18 and TRBJ2-4, is as follows: NAGVMQNPRHLVRRRGQEARLRCSPMKGHSHVYWYRQLPEEGLKFMVYLQKENIIDESGMPKERFSAEFPKEGPSILRIQQVVRGDSAAYFCASSPSRLAVQVAKNIQYFGAGTRLSVL.